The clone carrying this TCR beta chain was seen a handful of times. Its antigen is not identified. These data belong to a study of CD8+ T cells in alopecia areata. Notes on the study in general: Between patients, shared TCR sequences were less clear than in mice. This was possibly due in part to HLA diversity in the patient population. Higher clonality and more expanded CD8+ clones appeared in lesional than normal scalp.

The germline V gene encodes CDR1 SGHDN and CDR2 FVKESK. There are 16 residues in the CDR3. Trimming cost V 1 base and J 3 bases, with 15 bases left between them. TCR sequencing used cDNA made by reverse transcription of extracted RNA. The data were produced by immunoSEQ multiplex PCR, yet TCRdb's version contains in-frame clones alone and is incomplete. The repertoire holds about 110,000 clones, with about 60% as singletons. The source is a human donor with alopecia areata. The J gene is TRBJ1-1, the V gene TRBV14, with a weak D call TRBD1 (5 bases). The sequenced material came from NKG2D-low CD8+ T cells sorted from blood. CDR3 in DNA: TGTGCCAGCAGCCAAGTTGGCAGGGTCTCAGACACTGAAGCTTTCTTT. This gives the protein CASSQVGRVSDTEAFF.